The rows below give T cell receptor beta chains drawn from one sample of a study of cytomegalovirus exposure and HLA in healthy donors. The repertoire was sequenced with immunoSEQ multiplex PCR; TCRdb's copy has only in-frame clones and lacks some. The table records 100,000 to 120,000 clones, 60% to 80% of them present only once. The source material was PBMCs. The source of these receptors is a woman aged 30 to 39 in good health and CMV-seropositive. CDR3s include the opening cysteine and the closing phenylalanine or tryptophan. Fields, in order: V gene, CDR3 protein.

TRBV4-1	CASSQDHRQGDYGYTF
TRBV7-3	CASSLMGRSEAFF
TRBV2	CANDRLQETQYF
TRBV11-2	CASSSQGTSYEQYF
TRBV13	CASSSLGGGVYTQYF
TRBV25-1	CASSESGGSRGETQYF
TRBV7-8	CASSLIAGAIDEAFF
TRBV7-2	CASSLGAPVLNTEAFF
TRBV30	CAWSSGYEQFF
TRBV4-1	CASSLRTGGEKLFF
TRBV13	CASSGELGLAGAKNIQYF
TRBV28	CASSTDFRGTENSPLHF
TRBV9	CASSVAGGGARGYTF
TRBV5-1	CASSFGQGWTEAFF
TRBV19	CASLQRGSGRETQYF
TRBV4-1	CASSQGGMTIDTQYF
TRBV6-1	CASSETGTEVDIQYF
TRBV29-1	CSVEAGANTGELFF
TRBV29-1	CSAQPTGSGNTIYF
TRBV19	CASSIDLASGAYNEQFF
TRBV14	CASRLASGNEQFF
TRBV29-1	CSVFKSSGTSYNEQFF
TRBV2	CASRRETGLGYTF
TRBV5-4	CASSLVLQETQYF
TRBV5-4	CASSFQNQETQYF
TRBV4-2	CASSQEWRGVGDEQFF
TRBV6-1	CASSAGAGGWRNHQPQHF
TRBV27	CASTSGTGGVNSPLHF
TRBV9	CASSASGGDIYNEQFF
TRBV6-6	CASRQGATNEKLFF
TRBV7-9	CAGSWGTGSLYEQYF
TRBV7-2	CASSLEFSSYEQYF
TRBV30	CAWSVTSGGYEQYF
TRBV27	CASSGGRDQYF
TRBV5-1	CAGTEGAQVNGYTF
TRBV7-8	CASRTAGTNTEAFF
TRBV7-6	CASSLGQGAYSGNTIYF
TRBV6-5	CASTEGDEQYF
TRBV5-6	CASSFMNTEAFF
TRBV7-9	CASSPVVSSYNEQFF
TRBV6-1	CASREHRDSEAFF
TRBV19	CASKVQGREKLFF
TRBV29-1	CSVAQGRTEAFF
TRBV4-1	CASSFVGGNSGNTIYF
TRBV9	CASSVDQIQETQYF
TRBV7-6	CASSQLGGDTQYF
TRBV10-1	CASIRVQGDNEKLFF
TRBV6-5	CASFREGLDTQYF
TRBV5-5	CASSSTTFQETQYF
TRBV5-1	CASSLDRLNTEAFF
TRBV19	CATRTDPYGYTF
TRBV30	CAWSDGTGYLNTEAFF
TRBV14	CASSQLDRAVAGANVLTF
TRBV21-1	CASSKAGQESYEQYF
TRBV5-1	CASSLGGGANYGYTF
TRBV7-6	CASSKTGTSGGGLYNEQFF
TRBV7-2	CASSLAHSGTYNEQFF
TRBV5-8	CASSLSGGLYNEQFF
TRBV9	CASSSGYEQYF